These T cell receptor beta chains were read from a single sample in a study of OX40 agonist ivuxolimab in advanced cancers. Generated by immunoSEQ multiplex PCR, the TCRdb table keeps only in-frame clones and is missing some. Here the sample spans 25,000 or so clones, about 77% being singletons. Sample: CD4+ or CD8+ T cells sorted from blood, taken in a trial of the OX40 agonist ivuxolimab. These receptors were collected from an adult with an advanced solid tumor such as melanoma, head and neck, liver or kidney cancer. Both conserved end residues are part of each CDR3. A D gene is named only where the DNA matches it firmly.

>-|TRBV7-2|TRBJ2-7
TGTGCCAGCAGCCCCGGGACGTCCTACGAGCAGTACTTC
CASSPGTSYEQYF
>-|TRBV7-9|TRBJ2-3
TGTGCCAGCAGCTTAGTTGGGGGGCGGGGAGATACGCAGTATTTT
CASSLVGGRGDTQYF
>-|TRBV7-2|TRBJ2-2
TGTGCCAGCAGCTTAGAAGGTCGGTGGGATAGCACCGGGGAGCTGTTTTTT
CASSLEGRWDSTGELFF
>TRBD1|TRBV6-4|TRBJ2-1
TGTGCCAGCAGTGCAGGGACAGGGAGGGCGAATGAGCAGTTCTTC
CASSAGTGRANEQFF
>TRBD1|TRBV10-3|TRBJ1-1
TGTGCCATCAGGGGACAGACCATGAACACTGAAGCTTTCTTT
CAIRGQTMNTEAFF
>-|TRBV6-1|TRBJ1-6
TGTGCCAGCAGTGCGGGACCTTATAATTCACCCCTCCACTTT
CASSAGPYNSPLHF
>-|TRBV11-3|TRBJ2-1
TGTGCCAGCAGCCCCGGAAGCGGGTCTTACTCCTACAATGAGCAGTTCTTC
CASSPGSGSYSYNEQFF
>-|TRBV5-1|TRBJ1-3
TGCGCCAGCAGTGAGGGTTCCTCTGGAAACACCATATATTTT
CASSEGSSGNTIYF
>-|TRBV6-5|TRBJ2-5
TGTGCCAGCACTCCCTTCCGGGGGCAACAGACCCAGTACTTC
CASTPFRGQQTQYF
>TRBD2|TRBV7-2|TRBJ2-7
TGTGCCAGCAGCTTGCCTAGCGGGGGGGCCTCCTACGAGCAGTACTTC
CASSLPSGGASYEQYF
>-|TRBV30|TRBJ2-7
TGTGCCTGGAGTGTACGAGGTGGCGGCCCCTACGAGCAGTACTTC
CAWSVRGGGPYEQYF